This TCR beta chain appears in the sequencing data of a study of tissue T cells after allogeneic stem cell transplantation. This clone rates as medium-sized. Its target is not known. Genes and germline come from the mouse. The read finishes 1 residue shy of the CDR3 end, and the germline J gene is used to complete it. Study-wide points: Tissue-detected TCR repertoire was only partly captured by blood and spleen T cells. The study did not identify alloreactive or antigen-specific tissue TCRs, and some clones might be persisting host cells.

Time point in this sample: mouse harvest day 14 after allogeneic transplant. Tail vein injection delivered 10^7 T-cell-depleted bone marrow cells and 10^6 splenic CD5+ T cells. V trimming: 5 bases; J trimming: 4 bases; junction bases outside the gene matches: 2. Germline V gene data show CDR1 as KGHPV and CDR2 as FQNQEV (reference sequence). The CDR3 totals 13 residues. Sequencing used immunoSEQ multiplex PCR; TCRdb keeps in-frame clones, though not all of them. The sample records 2,200 or so clones, around 41% being singletons. Sequencing was carried out using lymph node tissue. This TCR was sampled from a female BALB/c mouse given C57BL/6 T cells with graft-versus-host disease after an allogeneic hematopoietic cell transplant. The rearrangement uses TRBV26 and TRBJ2-7, with 10 positions matching TRBD2. The DNA read from the CDR3 is TGTGCCAGCAGTTCGACTGGGGGGTATGAACAGTAC. It translates to CASSSTGGYEQY. The whole CDR3 sequence is CASSSTGGYEQYF.